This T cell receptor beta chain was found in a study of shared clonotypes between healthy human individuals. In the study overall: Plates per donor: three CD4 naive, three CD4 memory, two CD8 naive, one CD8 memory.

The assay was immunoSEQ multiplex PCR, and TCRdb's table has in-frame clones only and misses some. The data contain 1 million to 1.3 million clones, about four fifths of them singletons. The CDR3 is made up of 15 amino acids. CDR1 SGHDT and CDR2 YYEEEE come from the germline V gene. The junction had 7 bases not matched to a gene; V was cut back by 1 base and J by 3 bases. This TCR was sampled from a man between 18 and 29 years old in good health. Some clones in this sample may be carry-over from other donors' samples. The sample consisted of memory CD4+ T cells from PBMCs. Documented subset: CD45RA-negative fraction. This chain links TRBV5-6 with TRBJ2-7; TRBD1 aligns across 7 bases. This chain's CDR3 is CASSLKAGGYYEQYF. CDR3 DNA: TGTGCCAGCAGCTTGAAGGCAGGGGGTTACTACGAGCAGTACTTC.